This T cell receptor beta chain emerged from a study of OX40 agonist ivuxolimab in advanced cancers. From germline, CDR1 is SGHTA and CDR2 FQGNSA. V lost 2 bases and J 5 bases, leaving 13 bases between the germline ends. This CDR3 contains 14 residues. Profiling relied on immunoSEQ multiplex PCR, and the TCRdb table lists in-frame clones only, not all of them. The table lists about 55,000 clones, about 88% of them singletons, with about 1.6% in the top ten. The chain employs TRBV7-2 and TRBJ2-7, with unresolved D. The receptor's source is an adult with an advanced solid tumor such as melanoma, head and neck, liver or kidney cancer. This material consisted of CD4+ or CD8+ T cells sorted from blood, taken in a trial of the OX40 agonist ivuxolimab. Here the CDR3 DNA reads TGTGCCAGCAGCTTATCCGCCAGGCGGAACGAGCAGTACTTC. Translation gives CASSLSARRNEQYF.